The 13 T cell receptor beta chains below were found in one sample sequenced in a study of control samples from healthy donors and cancer patients. The assay was immunoSEQ multiplex PCR, and TCRdb's table has in-frame clones only and misses some. The sample shows tens of thousands of clones, over 90% of them seen only once. Source material: PBMCs. Receptors originate from a woman aged 45-60 years with head and neck cancer.

This sequence joins TRBV7-2 and TRBJ1-1; 9 bases are a match to TRBD1. This CDR3 region has 15 residues. The ends lost 5 bases at V and 7 bases at J; junction bases unmatched: 11. Germline V gene data show CDR1 as SGHTA and CDR2 as FQGNSA. This CDR3 is CASSAQGAQTVEAFF. The CDR3 DNA follows: TGTGCCAGCAGCGCACAGGGGGCGCAAACGGTTGAAGCTTTCTTT.

The chain employs TRBV15 and TRBJ1-4; TRBD1 aligns across 10 bases. CDR3 length: 18 amino acids. CDR1 LNHNV and CDR2 YYDKDF come from the germline V gene (reference sequence). The V gene end was trimmed by 3 bases and the J gene end by 5 bases; junction bases not matched to a gene: 12. The DNA for the CDR3 is TGTGCCACCAGCAGTGGCCCCGCCGGGACAGGGGAGAATGAAAAACTGTTTTTT. It is translated as CATSSGPAGTGENEKLFF.

The count of this clone is one. This chain connects TRBV30 to TRBJ1-1; D may be TRBD1 (6 bases). The CDR3 contains 10 residues. The V gene's germline CDR1 is GTSNPN and CDR2 SVGIG (reference sequence). Deletions cut 7 bases from V and 10 bases from J, with 13 bases between. The CDR3 DNA sequence: TGTGCCTTATACAGGGAGGGAGCTTTCTTT. Encoded protein: CALYREGAFF. The full variable domain, in which reference TRBV30 and TRBJ1-1 provide the parts outside the CDR3, is SQTIHQWPATLVQPVGSPLSLECTVEGTSNPNLYWYRQAAGRGLQLLFYSVGIGQISSEVPQNLSASRPQDRQFILSSKKLLLSDSGFYLCALYREGAFFGQGTRLTVV.

The chain is built from TRBV10-1 and TRBJ2-2, with TRBD2 matching over 9 bases. CDR1 WNHNN and CDR2 SYGVQD come from the germline V gene (reference sequence). Unmatched junction bases numbered 9, after V lost 5 bases and J lost 5 bases. CDR3 size: 16 residues. CDR3 amino acids: CASSLLAGEETGELFF. The CDR3 region has the DNA TGCGCCAGCAGTCTATTAGCGGGAGAGGAGACCGGGGAGCTGTTTTTT.

The V call is TRBV7-2, the J call TRBJ2-3; no clear D. V was pared by 1 base and J by 4 bases, with 6 bases between. CDR3 size: 13 residues. CDR1 is SGHTA and CDR2 is FQGNSA in the germline V gene. CDR3: CASSLGVSDTQYF. The CDR3 DNA reads as TGTGCCAGCAGCTTAGGGGTCTCAGATACGCAGTATTTT.

The CDR3 DNA follows: TGTGCCTGGAGTGTACATGGGCTAAACCAGCCCCAGCATTTT. This gives the protein CAWSVHGLNQPQHF. This sequence joins TRBV30 and TRBJ1-5; D gene ambiguous. CDR3 length: 14 amino acids. V lost 0 bases and J 7 bases, leaving 13 bases between the germline ends. The germline V gene encodes CDR1 GTSNPN and CDR2 SVGIG (reference sequence).

The chain uses TRBV30 and TRBJ1-1; no clear D gene. The CDR3 totals 13 residues. Trimming took off 0 bases at V and 3 bases at J, with 8 bases between the two ends. Per germline, CDR1 GTSNPN and CDR2 SVGIG (reference sequence). The CDR3 sequence is CAWSVERDTEAFF. The DNA for the CDR3 is TGTGCCTGGAGTGTTGAGAGGGACACTGAAGCTTTCTTT. Supplemented by reference TRBV30 and TRBJ1-1, the full variable domain reads SQTIHQWPATLVQPVGSPLSLECTVEGTSNPNLYWYRQAAGRGLQLLFYSVGIGQISSEVPQNLSASRPQDRQFILSSKKLLLSDSGFYLCAWSVERDTEAFFGQGTRLTVV.

The CDR3 is CASSQDWGRDTQYF. In nucleotides, the CDR3 is TGTGCCAGCAGCCAGGACTGGGGACGGGATACGCAGTATTTT. This rearrangement joins TRBV5-8 to TRBJ2-3; possibly TRBD1 or TRBD2 for D (5 bases each). Germline V gene sequence: CDR1 SGHTS, CDR2 YDEGEE. Trimming removed 4 bases from V and 6 bases from J, with 15 bases in between. The CDR3 contains 14 residues. Supplemented by reference TRBV5-8 and TRBJ2-3, the full variable domain reads EAGVTQSPTHLIKTRGQQATLRCSPISGHTSVYWYQQALGLGLQFLLWYDEGEERNRGNFPPRFSGRQFPNYSSELNVNALELEDSALYLCASSQDWGRDTQYFGPGTRLTVL.

The chain couples TRBV15 to TRBJ2-1; the D gene is possibly TRBD2 (6 bases). From germline, CDR1 is LNHNV and CDR2 YYDKDF (reference sequence). The V end was cut by 1 base, the J end by 2 bases, with 15 bases between. The CDR3 runs 17 residues. The DNA for the CDR3 is TGTGCCACCAGCAGAGTATGGAGGGCTAGCACCTACAATGAGCAGTTCTTC. It encodes CATSRVWRASTYNEQFF.

The genes are TRBV7-2 and TRBJ2-5; a weak D match, TRBD2 (6 bases). The CDR3 is 15 residues long. Germline assignment: CDR1 SGHTA and CDR2 FQGNSA. The V gene lost 4 bases and the J gene lost 2 bases, with 14 bases spanning the gap. The CDR3 region is CASSWFRDLQETQYF. The CDR3 nucleotides read TGTGCCAGCAGCTGGTTTCGGGACTTACAAGAGACCCAGTACTTC.

The chain is built from TRBV27 and TRBJ2-2; D remains ambiguous. The CDR3 sequence is 14 residues long. Germline V gives CDR1 MNHEY, CDR2 SMNVEV (reference sequence). V lost 8 bases and J 0 bases, leaving 10 bases between the germline ends. This CDR3 reads CASSGPSNTGELFF. CDR3 sequence (DNA): TGTGCCAGCTCCGGGCCATCGAACACCGGGGAGCTGTTTTTT.

Notes on this clone: This sample also contains other DNA sequences that code for the same CDR3. The J gene is TRBJ1-2, the V gene TRBV6-2 or TRBV6-3, with D perhaps TRBD1 (6 bases). The CDR3 is 13 amino acids. The V and J ends lost 6 bases and 4 bases respectively, with 12 bases between them. Germline lookup yields CDR1 MNHEY and CDR2 SVGEGT. CDR3 nucleotide sequence: TGTGCCAGCAGCCGTGACAGGTTCTATGGCTACACCTTC. Its translation is CASSRDRFYGYTF.

The V and J genes are TRBV28 and TRBJ2-1; 11 bases align to TRBD2. The germline V gene has CDR1 MDHEN and CDR2 SYDVKM. The CDR3 extends over 13 amino acids. After removal of 7 bases from V and 10 bases from J, the junction contained 6 bases not matched to a gene. The CDR3 DNA reads as TGTGCCAGCACCGGGGCTAGCGGGAGGGAGCAGTTCTTC. Residues: CASTGASGREQFF.